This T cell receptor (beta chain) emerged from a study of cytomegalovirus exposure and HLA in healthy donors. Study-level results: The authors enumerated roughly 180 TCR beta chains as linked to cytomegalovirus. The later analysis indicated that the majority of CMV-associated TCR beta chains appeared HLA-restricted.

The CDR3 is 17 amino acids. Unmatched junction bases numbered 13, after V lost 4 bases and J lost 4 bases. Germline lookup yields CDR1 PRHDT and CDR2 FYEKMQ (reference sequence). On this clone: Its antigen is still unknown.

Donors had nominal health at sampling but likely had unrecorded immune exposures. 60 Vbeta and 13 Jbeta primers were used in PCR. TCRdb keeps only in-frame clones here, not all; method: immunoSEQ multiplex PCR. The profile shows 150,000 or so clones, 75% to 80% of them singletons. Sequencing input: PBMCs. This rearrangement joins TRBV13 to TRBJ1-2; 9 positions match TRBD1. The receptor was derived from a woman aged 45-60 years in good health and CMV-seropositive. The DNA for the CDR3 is TGTGCCAGCAGCTCCTCGAATACAGGGGGCGCATCCTATGGCTACACCTTC. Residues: CASSSSNTGGASYGYTF.